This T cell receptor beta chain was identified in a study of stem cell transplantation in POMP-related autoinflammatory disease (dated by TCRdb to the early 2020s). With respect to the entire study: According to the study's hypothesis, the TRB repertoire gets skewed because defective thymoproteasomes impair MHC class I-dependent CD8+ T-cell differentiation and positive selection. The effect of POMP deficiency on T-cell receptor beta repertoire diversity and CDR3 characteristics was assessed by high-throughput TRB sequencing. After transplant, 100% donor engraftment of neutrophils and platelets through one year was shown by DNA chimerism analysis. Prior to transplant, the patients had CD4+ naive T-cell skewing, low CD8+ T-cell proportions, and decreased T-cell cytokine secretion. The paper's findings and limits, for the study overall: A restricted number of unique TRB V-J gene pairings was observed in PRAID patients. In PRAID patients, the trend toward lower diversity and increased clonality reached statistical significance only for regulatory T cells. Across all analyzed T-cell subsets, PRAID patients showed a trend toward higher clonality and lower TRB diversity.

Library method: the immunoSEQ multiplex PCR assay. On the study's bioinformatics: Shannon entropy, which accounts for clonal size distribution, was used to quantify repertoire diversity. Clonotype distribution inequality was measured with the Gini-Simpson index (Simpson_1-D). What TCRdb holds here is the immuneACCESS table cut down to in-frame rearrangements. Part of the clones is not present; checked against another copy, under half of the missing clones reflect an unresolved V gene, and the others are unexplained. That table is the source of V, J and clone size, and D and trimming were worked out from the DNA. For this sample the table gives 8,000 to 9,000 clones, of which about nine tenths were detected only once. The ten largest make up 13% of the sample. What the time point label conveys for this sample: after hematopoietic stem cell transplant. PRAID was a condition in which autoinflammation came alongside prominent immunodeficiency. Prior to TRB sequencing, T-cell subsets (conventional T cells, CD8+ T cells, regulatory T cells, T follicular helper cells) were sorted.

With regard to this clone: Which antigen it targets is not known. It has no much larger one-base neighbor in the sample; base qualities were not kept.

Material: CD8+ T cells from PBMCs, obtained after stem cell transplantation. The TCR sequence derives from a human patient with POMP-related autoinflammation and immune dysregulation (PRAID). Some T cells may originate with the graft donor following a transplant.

At the DNA level, the sequence is TGTGCCACCATCATGGGGGGGTTTGGGGCCAACGTCCTGACTTTC. It is translated as CATIMGGFGANVLTF. The V gene is TRBV6-1 and the J gene is TRBJ2-6, with 7 bases matching TRBD2. From the cysteine up to the phenylalanine, the CDR3 has a length of 15 residues. Here the CDR3 DNA is all that survives: 45 bases in frame from base 1. The germline V gene gives CDR1 as MNHNS and CDR2 as SASEGT. Trimming takes 10 bases off V and 3 bases off J; junction bases not matched to a gene: 9.